A selection of T cell receptor beta chains follows, all from one sample in a study of T cell repertoires in cytomegalovirus infection. Via MiXCR, TCRdb re-called the reads, giving one row per CDR3 protein. The table shows some 300,000 distinct CDR3 sequences, with about 17% occurring only once. Specimen: PBMCs. These receptors originate from a human donor in good health (CMV status not recorded). Some clones in this sample may be carry-over from other donors' samples. CDR3s include the opening cysteine and the closing phenylalanine or tryptophan. The D gene is left open where the match is weak. For some rows the clone size is stated as once, few or many, or as a class when expanded; others skip it.

d_call | clone_size | j_call | v_call | cdr3_aa | cdr3_nt
. | many | TRBJ2-1 | TRBV7-2 | CASSLVGTTYNEQFF | TGTGCCAGCAGCTTAGTCGGGACGACCTACAATGAGCAGTTCTTC
TRBD1 | . | TRBJ2-3 | TRBV6-5 | CASRPDRGLWSTQYF | TGTGCCAGCAGACCTGACAGGGGCCTGTGGAGTACGCAGTATTTT
. | many | TRBJ2-3 | TRBV18 | CASSPNTDTQYF | TGTGCCAGCAGCCCCAATACAGATACGCAGTATTTT
. | . | TRBJ1-6 | TRBV7-3 | CASSQTSNADSPLHF | TGTGCCAGCAGCCAAACGAGTAACGCCGATTCACCCCTCCACTTT
TRBD1 | many | TRBJ1-2 | TRBV5-6 | CASSLAPQGDNYGYTF | TGTGCCAGCAGCTTGGCCCCCCAGGGGGACAACTATGGCTACACCTTC
. | many | TRBJ1-4 | TRBV5-8 | CASSLRRTDRGKKLFF | TGTGCCAGCAGCTTGAGGCGAACTGATCGGGGAAAAAAACTGTTTTTT
. | . | TRBJ1-4 | TRBV6-5 | CASSYSMAEEMQLFF | TGTGCCAGCAGTTACTCGATGGCCGAGGAGATGCAACTGTTTTTT
. | . | TRBJ2-1 | TRBV12-3/TRBV12-4 | CASSPGRAGQFF | TGTGCCAGCAGTCCCGGTAGGGCGGGGCAGTTCTTC
. | . | TRBJ2-7 | TRBV29-1 | CSVQQGGGGEQYF | TGCAGCGTACAACAGGGAGGAGGCGGCGAGCAGTACTTC
. | . | TRBJ2-7 | TRBV20-1 | CSAGRPGDEQYF | TGCAGTGCGGGGCGCCCGGGGGACGAGCAGTACTTC
. | few | TRBJ1-2 | TRBV18 | CASSFVGSRRDGYTF | TGTGCCAGCTCATTTGTCGGATCCAGGAGAGATGGCTACACCTTC
. | . | TRBJ1-5 | TRBV20-1 | CSARGVDSNQPQHF | TGCAGTGCTCGAGGGGTTGATAGCAATCAGCCCCAGCATTTT
. | . | TRBJ1-2 | TRBV20-1 | CSASSFTANYGYTF | TGCAGTGCTAGTTCCTTCACGGCCAACTATGGCTACACCTTC
. | few | TRBJ1-5 | TRBV2 | CASRTGVGQPQHF | TGTGCCAGCAGGACAGGTGTTGGGCAGCCCCAGCATTTT
. | . | TRBJ2-2 | TRBV6-6 | CASGDIPNTGELFF | TGTGCCAGCGGGGACATTCCGAACACCGGGGAGCTGTTTTTT
. | few | TRBJ1-1 | TRBV29-1 | CSVGGRQNTEAFF | TGCAGCGTGGGGGGACGGCAGAACACTGAAGCTTTCTTT
TRBD1 | . | TRBJ1-5 | TRBV6-2/TRBV6-3 | CASASQGYGYSNQPQHF | TGTGCCAGCGCATCACAGGGGTACGGCTATAGCAATCAGCCCCAGCATTTT
TRBD1 | . | TRBJ2-1 | TRBV10-2 | CASQTGATYNEQFF | TGCGCCAGCCAGACAGGGGCCACCTACAATGAGCAGTTCTTC
. | many | TRBJ1-3 | TRBV7-2 | CASSLWGTSSGNTIYF | TGTGCCAGCAGCTTGTGGGGGACAAGCTCTGGAAACACCATATATTTT
TRBD2 | . | TRBJ2-5 | TRBV5-6 | CASSLAAGEQETQYF | TGTGCCAGCAGCTTGGCAGCGGGGGAGCAAGAGACCCAGTACTTC
. | . | TRBJ1-6 | TRBV13 | CASSLRQGISPLHF | TGTGCCAGCAGCTTACGTCAGGGAATTTCACCCCTCCACTTT
TRBD2 | . | TRBJ2-7 | TRBV7-2 | CASTTRKRESSYEQYF | TGTGCCAGCACCACCCGGAAGCGGGAGAGCTCCTACGAGCAGTACTTC
TRBD1 | few | TRBJ2-7 | TRBV20-1 | CSASLTGQSYEQYF | TGCAGTGCTAGCCTCACGGGACAGTCCTACGAGCAGTACTTC
TRBD2 | . | TRBJ2-5 | TRBV12-3/TRBV12-4 | CASRRGEQETQYF | TGTGCCAGCAGGCGGGGGGAGCAAGAGACCCAGTACTTC
. | few | TRBJ1-3 | TRBV11-2 | CASSLDERWGAGNTIYF | TGTGCCAGCAGCTTAGACGAGCGTTGGGGGGCTGGAAACACCATATATTTT
. | . | TRBJ1-4 | TRBV10-3 | CAISDGGWNEKLFF | TGTGCCATCAGTGATGGTGGGTGGAATGAAAAACTGTTTTTT
TRBD1 | . | TRBJ1-2 | TRBV2 | CASSDYSATGQMVYTF | TGTGCCAGCAGTGATTATTCCGCGACAGGGCAGATGGTCTACACCTTC
. | . | TRBJ1-5 | TRBV9 | CASSARDNWNQPQHF | TGTGCCAGCAGCGCCCGGGACAATTGGAATCAGCCCCAGCATTTT
. | few | TRBJ2-4 | TRBV6-5 | CASSSKTNLGHWRNIQYF | TGTGCCAGCAGTTCTAAAACCAACCTGGGACATTGGAGGAACATTCAGTACTTC
TRBD1 | . | TRBJ2-3 | TRBV20-1 | CSAADRGQGDTQYF | TGCAGTGCTGCGGACAGGGGGCAGGGAGATACGCAGTATTTT
. | few | TRBJ2-7 | TRBV29-1 | CSAKKGRSYEQYF | TGCAGCGCAAAAAAGGGACGGTCCTACGAGCAGTACTTC
. | many | TRBJ2-3 | TRBV7-2 | CASREGGPADTQYF | TGTGCCAGCAGGGAGGGGGGGCCCGCAGATACGCAGTATTTT
TRBD1 | few | TRBJ2-1 | TRBV7-9 | CASRGTGPNEQFF | TGTGCCAGCAGAGGGACAGGGCCGAATGAGCAGTTCTTC
. | few | TRBJ2-4 | TRBV20-1 | CSAREGSNIQYF | TGCAGTGCTAGAGAGGGGTCAAACATTCAGTACTTC
TRBD1 | . | TRBJ2-7 | TRBV3-1 | CASSPGTDRGEQYF | TGTGCCAGCAGCCCCGGGACGGACAGGGGCGAGCAGTACTTC
. | . | TRBJ1-2 | TRBV5-1 | CASSLSDSLSYGYTF | TGCGCCAGCAGCTTGTCGGACAGCTTATCCTATGGCTACACCTTC
. | . | TRBJ2-3 | TRBV9 | CASSVGSGDTTDTQYF | TGTGCCAGCAGCGTAGGATCAGGGGACACCACAGATACGCAGTATTTT
TRBD1 | many | TRBJ1-4 | TRBV7-9 | CASRPDRVYEKLFF | TGTGCCAGCAGACCGGACAGGGTGTATGAAAAACTGTTTTTT
. | few | TRBJ2-5 | TRBV12-3/TRBV12-4 | CASSLGSGAGETQYF | TGTGCCAGCAGTTTAGGGTCAGGGGCTGGGGAGACCCAGTACTTC
TRBD1 | . | TRBJ1-1 | TRBV15 | CATSPRGQAHTEAFF | TGTGCCACCAGCCCCCGAGGACAGGCCCACACTGAAGCTTTCTTT